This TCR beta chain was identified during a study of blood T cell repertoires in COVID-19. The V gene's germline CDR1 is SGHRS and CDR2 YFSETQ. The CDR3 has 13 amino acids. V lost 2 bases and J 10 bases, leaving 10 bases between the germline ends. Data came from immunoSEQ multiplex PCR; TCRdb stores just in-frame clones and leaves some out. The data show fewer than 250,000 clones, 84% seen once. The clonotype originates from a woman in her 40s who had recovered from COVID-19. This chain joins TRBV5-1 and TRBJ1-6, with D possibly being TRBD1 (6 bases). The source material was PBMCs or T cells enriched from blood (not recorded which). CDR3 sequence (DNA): TGCGCCAGCAGCTTAGACAGGAGATCACCCCTCCACTTT. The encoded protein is CASSLDRRSPLHF. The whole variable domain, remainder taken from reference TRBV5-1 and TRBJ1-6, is KAGVTQTPRYLIKTRGQQVTLSCSPISGHRSVSWYQQTPGQGLQFLFEYFSETQRNKGNFPGRFSGRQFSNSRSEMNVSTLELGDSALYLCASSLDRRSPLHFGNGTRLTVT.